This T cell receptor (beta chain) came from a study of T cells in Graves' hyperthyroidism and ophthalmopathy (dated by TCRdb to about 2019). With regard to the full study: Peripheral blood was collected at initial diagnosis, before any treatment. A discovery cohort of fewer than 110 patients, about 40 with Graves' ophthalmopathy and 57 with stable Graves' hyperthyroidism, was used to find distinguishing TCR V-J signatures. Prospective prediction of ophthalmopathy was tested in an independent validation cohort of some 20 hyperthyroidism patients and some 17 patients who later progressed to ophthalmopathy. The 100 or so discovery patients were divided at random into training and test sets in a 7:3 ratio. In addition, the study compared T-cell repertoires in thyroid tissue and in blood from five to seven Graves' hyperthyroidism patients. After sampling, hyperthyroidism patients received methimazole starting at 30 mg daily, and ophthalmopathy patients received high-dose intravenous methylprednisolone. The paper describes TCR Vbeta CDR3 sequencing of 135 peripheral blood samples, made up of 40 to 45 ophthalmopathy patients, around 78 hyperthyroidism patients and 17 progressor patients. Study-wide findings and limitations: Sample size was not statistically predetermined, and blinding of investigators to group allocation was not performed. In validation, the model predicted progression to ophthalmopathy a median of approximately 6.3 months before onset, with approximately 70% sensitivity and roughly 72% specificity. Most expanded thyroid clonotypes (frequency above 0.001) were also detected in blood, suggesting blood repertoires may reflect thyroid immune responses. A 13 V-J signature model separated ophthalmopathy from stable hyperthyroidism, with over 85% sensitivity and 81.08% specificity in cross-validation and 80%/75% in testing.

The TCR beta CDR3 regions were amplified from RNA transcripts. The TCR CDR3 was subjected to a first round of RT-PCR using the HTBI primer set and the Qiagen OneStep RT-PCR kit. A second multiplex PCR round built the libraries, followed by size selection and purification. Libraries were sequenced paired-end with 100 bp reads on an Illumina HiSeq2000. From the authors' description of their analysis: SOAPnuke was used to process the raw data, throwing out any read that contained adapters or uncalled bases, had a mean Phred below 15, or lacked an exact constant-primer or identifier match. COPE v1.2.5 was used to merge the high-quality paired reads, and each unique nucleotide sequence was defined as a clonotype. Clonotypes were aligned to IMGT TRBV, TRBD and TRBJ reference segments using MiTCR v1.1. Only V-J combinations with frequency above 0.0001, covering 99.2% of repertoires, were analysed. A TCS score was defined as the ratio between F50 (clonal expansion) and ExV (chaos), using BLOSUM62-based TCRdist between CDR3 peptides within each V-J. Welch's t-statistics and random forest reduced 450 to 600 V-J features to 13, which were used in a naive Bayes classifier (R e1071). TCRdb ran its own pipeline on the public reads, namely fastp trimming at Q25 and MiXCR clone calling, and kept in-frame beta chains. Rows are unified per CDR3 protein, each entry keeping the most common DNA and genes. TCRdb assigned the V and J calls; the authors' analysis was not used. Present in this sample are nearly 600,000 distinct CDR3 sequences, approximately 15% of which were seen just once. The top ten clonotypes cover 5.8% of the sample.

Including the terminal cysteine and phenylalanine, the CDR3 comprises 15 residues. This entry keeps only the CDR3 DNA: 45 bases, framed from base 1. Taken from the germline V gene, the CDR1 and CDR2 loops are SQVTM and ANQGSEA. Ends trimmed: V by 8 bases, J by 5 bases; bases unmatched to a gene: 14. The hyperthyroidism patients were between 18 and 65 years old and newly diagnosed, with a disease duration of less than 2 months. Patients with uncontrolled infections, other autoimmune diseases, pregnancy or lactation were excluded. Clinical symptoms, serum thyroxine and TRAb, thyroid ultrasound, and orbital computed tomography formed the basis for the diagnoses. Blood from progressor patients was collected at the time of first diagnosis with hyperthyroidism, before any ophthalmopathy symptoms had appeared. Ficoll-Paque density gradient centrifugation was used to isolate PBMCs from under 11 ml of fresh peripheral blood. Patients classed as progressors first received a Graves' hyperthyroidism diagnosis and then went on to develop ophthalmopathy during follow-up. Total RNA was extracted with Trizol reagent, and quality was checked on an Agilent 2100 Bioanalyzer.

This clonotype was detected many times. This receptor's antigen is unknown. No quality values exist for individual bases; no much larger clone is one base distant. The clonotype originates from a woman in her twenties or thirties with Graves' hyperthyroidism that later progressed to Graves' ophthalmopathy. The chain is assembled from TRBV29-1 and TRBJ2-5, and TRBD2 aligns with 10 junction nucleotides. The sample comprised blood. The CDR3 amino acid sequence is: CSIQPGLAIYETQYF. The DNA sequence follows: TGCAGCATTCAACCGGGACTAGCGATTTATGAGACCCAGTACTTC.